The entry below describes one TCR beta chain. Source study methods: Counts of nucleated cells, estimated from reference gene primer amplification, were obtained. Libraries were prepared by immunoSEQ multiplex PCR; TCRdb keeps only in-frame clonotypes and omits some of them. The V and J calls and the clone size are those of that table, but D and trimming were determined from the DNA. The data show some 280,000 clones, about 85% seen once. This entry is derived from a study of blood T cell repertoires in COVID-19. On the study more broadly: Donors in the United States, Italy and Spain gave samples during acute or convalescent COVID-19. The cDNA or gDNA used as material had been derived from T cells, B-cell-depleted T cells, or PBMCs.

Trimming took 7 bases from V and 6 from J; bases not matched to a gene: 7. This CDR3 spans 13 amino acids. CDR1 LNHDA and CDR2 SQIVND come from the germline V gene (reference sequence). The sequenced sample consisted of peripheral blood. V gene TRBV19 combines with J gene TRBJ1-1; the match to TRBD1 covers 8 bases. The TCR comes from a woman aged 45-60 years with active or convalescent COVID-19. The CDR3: CASTRTGIAEAFF. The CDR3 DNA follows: TGTGCCAGTACCAGGACAGGGATCGCTGAAGCTTTCTTT.